The 30 T cell receptor beta chains below come from one sample, sequenced in a study of identical twins. TCRdb ran MiXCR on the 5' RACE reads and lists one entry per CDR3 protein. The sample has about 690,000 distinct CDR3 sequences, around 6.1% seen once. The specimen sequenced was naive T cells sorted from blood. The receptors here all came from a man between 18 and 35 years old in good health.

This clonotype appeared a few times. The rearrangement links TRBV4-3 to TRBJ2-3; D perhaps matches TRBD1 (6 bases). The germline CDR1 and CDR2 sequences are LGHNA and YSLEER. V was pared by 0 bases and J by 0 bases, with 22 bases between. The CDR3 totals 20 residues. The chain's CDR3 is CASSQEPVWGHEGSTDTQYF. CDR3 nucleotide sequence: TGCGCCAGCAGCCAAGAACCCGTGTGGGGGCATGAAGGCAGCACAGATACGCAGTATTTT.

This clonotype showed up many times. The chain has TRBV29-1 and TRBJ2-2; D call uncertain. This CDR3 is built from 12 residues. Trimming left V 6 bases short and J 2 bases short, with 7 bases between. Per germline, CDR1 SQVTM and CDR2 ANQGSEA. This CDR3 is CSVAANTGELFF. Here the CDR3 DNA reads TGCAGCGTCGCTGCCAACACCGGGGAGCTGTTTTTT.

A word on this clonotype: A much larger clone differs from this one at a single base, so this may be a read error. The rearrangement links TRBV5-5 to TRBJ2-7, with 7 bases that match TRBD2. V shed 7 bases and J 0 bases; nucleotides not matched to a gene: 7. Germline lookup yields CDR1 SGHKS and CDR2 YYEKEE (reference sequence). The CDR3 runs 14 residues. This chain's CDR3 is CASRGTMSSYEQYV. Written as DNA, the CDR3 is TGTGCCAGCCGAGGGACTATGAGCTCCTACGAGCAGTACGTC.

The sample holds many counts of this clonotype. This chain joins TRBV7-2 and TRBJ1-3; D unclear. The V gene's germline CDR1 is SGHTA and CDR2 FQGNSA. This CDR3 region has 15 residues. V was clipped by 2 bases and J by 4 bases, with 12 bases between them. CDR3 region: CASSLSRVSGNTIYF. The CDR3 DNA reads TGTGCCAGCAGCTTATCGAGGGTCTCCGGAAACACCATATATTTT.

This clonotype was observed a handful of times. The V gene is TRBV21-1, the J gene TRBJ2-6; TRBD1 is the table's D call, not checked against the DNA. TRBV21-1 is a documented pseudogene. This CDR3 is built from 15 residues. This CDR3 is CASSRSGDGANVLTF. CDR3 in DNA: TGTGCCAGCAGCCGATCAGGGGATGGGGCCAACGTCCTGACTTTC.

This sequence joins TRBV20-1 and TRBJ2-5, with D maybe TRBD2 (5 bases). This CDR3 is built from 15 residues. The V end was cut by 3 bases, the J end by 0 bases, with 14 bases between. Germline values: CDR1 DFQATT, CDR2 SNEGSKA (reference sequence). The CDR3 nucleotides read TGCAGTGCTAGCGCCGGGGTAGGCTACCAAGAGACCCAGTACTTC. Translated, it gives CSASAGVGYQETQYF.

This clonotype was seen at least ten times. The genes are TRBV20-1 and TRBJ2-1, with 9 nucleotides matching TRBD2. Germline values: CDR1 DFQATT, CDR2 SNEGSKA (reference sequence). The CDR3 spans 15 residues. Trimming removed 4 bases from V and 2 bases from J; junction bases left unmatched: 6. For the CDR3, the DNA is TGCAGTGCTACTCTAGCGGGAATCCCCTACAATGAGCAGTTCTTC. This gives the protein CSATLAGIPYNEQFF.

Many counts were recorded for this clonotype. As DNA, the CDR3 is TGTGCCAGCAGTTACAGCGGCGGCCCCTTCAGAGAGACCCAGTACTTC. Its translation is CASSYSGGPFRETQYF. This chain uses TRBV6-5 with TRBJ2-5; D might be TRBD2 (5 bases). The germline CDR1 and CDR2 sequences are MNHEY and SVGAGI. The length of the CDR3 is 16 residues. With 2 bases removed from V and 4 bases from J, the gap between germline ends came to 17 bases.

The chain recombines TRBV20-1 with TRBJ2-3; no firm D call. Germline V gene data show CDR1 as DFQATT and CDR2 as SNEGSKA (reference sequence). V lost 8 bases and J 1 base, leaving 7 bases between the germline ends. The CDR3 sequence is 11 residues long. This chain's CDR3 is CSTYRTDTQYF. For the CDR3, the DNA is TGCAGTACATACCGCACAGATACGCAGTATTTT.

This clonotype was seen many times. The DNA of the CDR3 is TGCAGTGCTAGGACAGGGGCAGATACGCAGTATTTT. This codes for CSARTGADTQYF. V usage is TRBV20-1 and J usage is TRBJ2-3, with 8 bases aligning to TRBD1. Germline CDR1 and CDR2: DFQATT and SNEGSKA (reference sequence). The CDR3 length is 12 residues. With V trimmed by 3 bases and J by 4 bases, 0 bases remained unmatched.

This clonotype was detected many times. V usage is TRBV7-9 and J usage is TRBJ2-3, with 9 positions matching TRBD2. Germline-derived CDR1 and CDR2 are SEHNR and FQNEAQ (reference sequence). The CDR3 loop spans 15 amino acids. Trimming removed 3 bases from V and 3 bases from J; junction bases left unmatched: 4. The CDR3 DNA sequence: TGTGCCAGCAGCTTCCCAGCGGGAGGAACAGATACGCAGTATTTT. This sequence encodes CASSFPAGGTDTQYF.

This clonotype was counted a single time. J is TRBJ2-7 and V is TRBV3-1; TRBD1 or TRBD2 may be the D gene (5 bases each). The germline gives CDR1 LGHDT, CDR2 YNNKEL (reference sequence). The CDR3 length is 14 residues. Trimming removed 4 bases at V and 5 bases at J, with 15 bases between. This CDR3 is CASSLSREKNEQYF. DNA of the CDR3: TGTGCCAGCAGCCTATCCAGGGAGAAGAACGAGCAGTACTTC.

The DNA of the CDR3 is TGTGCCAGCAGCTTACCAGGCAACACCTTC. This sequence encodes CASSLPGNTF. The chain combines TRBV7-9 with TRBJ1-2; D unresolved. The ends were cut back, 2 bases at V and 12 bases at J, with 7 bases in the middle. The CDR3 extends over 10 amino acids. Germline lookup yields CDR1 SEHNR and CDR2 FQNEAQ (reference sequence).

The chain links TRBV19 to TRBJ1-4; D is possibly TRBD1 (5 bases). CDR1 is LNHDA, CDR2 SQIVND, per germline (reference sequence). With 8 bases removed from V and 11 bases from J, the gap between germline ends came to 24 bases. CDR3 size: 15 residues. The CDR3 is CASHREGLAGVKLFF. The CDR3 nucleotides are TGTGCCAGTCATAGAGAGGGGCTAGCGGGAGTTAAACTGTTTTTT. Together with reference TRBV19 and TRBJ1-4, the CDR3 gives the full variable domain: DGGITQSPKYLFRKEGQNVTLSCEQNLNHDAMYWYRQDPGQGLRLIYYSQIVNDFQKGDIAEGYSVSREKKESFPLTVTSAQKNPTAFYLCASHREGLAGVKLFFGSGTQLSVL.

This clonotype was seen repeatedly, ten times or more. Here the CDR3 reads CSASDRAGEQFF. The CDR3 DNA follows: TGCAGCGCCTCAGACAGGGCTGGTGAGCAGTTCTTC. The V gene is TRBV29-1, the J gene TRBJ2-1, with TRBD1 matching 7 bases. CDR1 is SQVTM and CDR2 is ANQGSEA in the germline V gene. The CDR3 totals 12 residues. V shed 7 bases and J 9 bases; nucleotides not matched to a gene: 9.

This clonotype was counted a few times. This chain uses TRBV27 with TRBJ2-5, with 9 bases matching TRBD2. With V trimmed by 7 bases and J by 2 bases, 11 bases remained unmatched. CDR1 and CDR2 from the germline V gene are MNHEY and SMNVEV (reference sequence). The CDR3 runs to 16 residues. Written as DNA, the CDR3 is TGTGCCAGCATGAAACGGGCGGGAGGGTATCAAGAGACCCAGTACTTC. Translating gives CASMKRAGGYQETQYF.

This clonotype was counted many times. V and J are TRBV21-1 and TRBJ2-3; TRBD1, the table's D call, lacks a check against the DNA. TRBV21-1 is a recognized pseudogene. This CDR3 spans 12 amino acids. CDR3 coding DNA: TGTGCCAGCAACCCCGGGAGGGATACGCAGTATTTT. Amino acid sequence: CASNPGRDTQYF.

This clonotype occurred a few times. This chain links TRBV14 with TRBJ2-5, with 12 bases matching TRBD1. The CDR3 spans 17 residues. V gave up 3 bases and J gave up 4 bases; unmatched junction bases: 9. The germline gives CDR1 SGHDN, CDR2 FVKESK. The CDR3 nucleotides are TGTGCCAGCAGCCACGGGACAGGGGGCGCGATTGGAGAGACCCAGTACTTC. This gives the protein CASSHGTGGAIGETQYF.

This clonotype was seen repeatedly, ten times or more. The chain is built from TRBV18 and TRBJ2-7, with a possible D match to TRBD1 (6 bases). Germline V gene sequence: CDR1 KGHSH, CDR2 LQKENI. V lost 2 bases and J lost 6, with 17 bases in between. The CDR3 covers 15 residues. In DNA form, the CDR3 reads TGTGCCAGCTCACCAGCCTGGTCAGGGGTCGGCGAGCAGTACTTC. Its translation: CASSPAWSGVGEQYF.

V gene TRBV11-1 combines with J gene TRBJ2-2; perhaps TRBD2 as D (6 bases). Germline V gives CDR1 SGHAT, CDR2 FQDESV (reference sequence). The CDR3 sequence is 19 residues long. V was pared by 5 bases and J by 1 base, with 23 bases between. CDR3 coding DNA: TGTGCCAGCAGCCACACCGTCGGAGGGGCCGATTTGAACACCGGGGAGCTGTTTTTT. It encodes CASSHTVGGADLNTGELFF.

The genes are TRBV2 and TRBJ2-1; TRBD2 matches at 16 bases. Looked up from germline, CDR1 is SNHLY and CDR2 is FYNNEI. V trimming: 2 bases; J trimming: 10 bases; junction bases outside the gene matches: 5. The CDR3 is 16 residues long. CDR3 sequence (DNA): TGTGCCAGCAGTGAACTTGGGACTAGCGGGAGGGGCGAGCAGTTCTTC. This gives the protein CASSELGTSGRGEQFF.

In this sample, this clonotype turned up many times. This chain uses TRBV3-1 with TRBJ1-1; D gene ambiguous. The CDR3 has 11 residues. CDR1 is LGHDT and CDR2 is YNNKEL in the germline V gene (reference sequence). V was trimmed by 1 base and J by 6 bases, leaving 3 bases between them. CDR3: CASSQVSEAFF. DNA of the CDR3: TGTGCCAGCAGCCAAGTTTCTGAAGCTTTCTTT.

This clonotype appeared a few times. V is TRBV7-9 and J is TRBJ2-4; D not resolved. This CDR3 comprises 15 residues. The V end lost 4 bases, the J end lost 1 base, and 11 bases lay between the germline ends. Germline CDR1 SEHNR, CDR2 FQNEAQ (reference sequence). CDR3 sequence: CASSYPDLAKNIQYF. CDR3 sequence (DNA): TGTGCCAGCAGCTACCCCGACCTGGCCAAAAACATTCAGTACTTC. The full variable domain, rest sourced from reference TRBV7-9 and TRBJ2-4, is DTGVSQNPRHKITKRGQNVTFRCDPISEHNRLYWYRQTLGQGPEFLTYFQNEAQLEKSRLLSDRFSAERPKGSFSTLEIQRTEQGDSAMYLCASSYPDLAKNIQYFGAGTRLSVL.

This chain joins TRBV29-1 and TRBJ2-7, with D possibly TRBD1 on 5 matching bases. The V gene lost 7 bases and the J gene lost 3 bases, with 19 bases spanning the gap. The CDR3 contains 14 residues. CDR1 is SQVTM, CDR2 ANQGSEA, per germline. The CDR3 DNA follows: TGCAGCGCCTTACAGAGACAGACCGACTACGAGCAGTACTTC. This encodes CSALQRQTDYEQYF.

This clonotype was observed many times. V is TRBV27 and J is TRBJ2-2, with 11 nucleotides matching TRBD2. Germline lookup yields CDR1 MNHEY and CDR2 SMNVEV (reference sequence). The CDR3 is 15 residues long. Unmatched junction bases numbered 6, after V lost 7 bases and J lost 5 bases. Here the CDR3 reads CASIGIAGGTGELFF. CDR3 bases: TGTGCCAGCATCGGGATAGCGGGAGGGACCGGGGAGCTGTTTTTT.

The table lists this clonotype with many counts. V and J are TRBV7-9 and TRBJ1-1; D is unresolved. The germline CDR1 and CDR2 sequences are SEHNR and FQNEAQ (reference sequence). This CDR3 has 13 amino acids. Deletions cut 3 bases from V and 3 bases from J, with 8 bases between. Here the CDR3 DNA reads TGTGCCAGCAGCTTTAGGTCGGACACTGAAGCTTTCTTT. Encoded protein: CASSFRSDTEAFF. Full variable domain (outside the CDR3, taken from reference TRBV7-9 and TRBJ1-1): DTGVSQNPRHKITKRGQNVTFRCDPISEHNRLYWYRQTLGQGPEFLTYFQNEAQLEKSRLLSDRFSAERPKGSFSTLEIQRTEQGDSAMYLCASSFRSDTEAFFGQGTRLTVV.

This clonotype appeared many times. The chain recombines TRBV20-1 with TRBJ2-2; 7 nucleotides match TRBD2. From germline, CDR1 is DFQATT and CDR2 SNEGSKA (reference sequence). Trimming at V came to 1 base and at J to 10 bases, leaving 3 bases not matched to a gene. CDR3 length: 12 residues. The DNA for the CDR3 is TGCAGTGCTAGAGGCGCGGGAGAGGAGCTGTTTTTT. It encodes CSARGAGEELFF.

DNA of the CDR3: TGCAGCGTTGAATATGGGTTGCGCGAGCAGTACTTC. Amino acid sequence: CSVEYGLREQYF. The gene calls are TRBV29-1 and TRBJ2-7; D remains ambiguous. Between the trimmed V and J ends, which lost 2 bases and 6 bases, there was a span of 11 bases. The germline CDR1 and CDR2 sequences are SQVTM and ANQGSEA. The CDR3 is made up of 12 amino acids.

The chain carries TRBV3-1 and TRBJ1-1, with D possibly matching TRBD1 (6 bases). Trimming took 0 bases from V and 0 from J, leaving 11 bases between them. The CDR3 loop spans 16 amino acids. Per the germline V gene, CDR1 is LGHDT and CDR2 is YNNKEL (reference sequence). The CDR3 DNA sequence: TGTGCCAGCAGCCAAGAACAGGGCCCCATGAACACTGAAGCTTTCTTT. Translating gives CASSQEQGPMNTEAFF.

This clonotype was detected many times. V gene TRBV4-3 combines with J gene TRBJ2-2, with 7 bases aligning to TRBD2. After removal of 0 bases from V and 4 bases from J, the junction contained 14 bases not matched to a gene. This CDR3 region has 19 residues. The V gene's germline CDR1 is LGHNA and CDR2 YSLEER. The CDR3 bases are TGCGCCAGCAGCCAAGATAGTGGATTGGCGGGAGCGGGCACCGGGGAGCTGTTTTTT. The encoded protein is CASSQDSGLAGAGTGELFF.